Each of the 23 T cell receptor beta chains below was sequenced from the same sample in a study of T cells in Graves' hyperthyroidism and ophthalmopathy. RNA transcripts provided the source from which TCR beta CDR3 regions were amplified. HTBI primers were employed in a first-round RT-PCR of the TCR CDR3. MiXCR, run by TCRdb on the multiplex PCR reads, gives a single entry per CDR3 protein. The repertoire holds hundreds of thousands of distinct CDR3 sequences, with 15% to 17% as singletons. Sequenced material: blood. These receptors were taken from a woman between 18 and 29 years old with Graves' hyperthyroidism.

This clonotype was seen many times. This CDR3 reads CASSLVSPNTEAFF. Written as DNA, the CDR3 is TGCGCCAGCAGCTTGGTGTCACCGAACACTGAAGCTTTCTTT. The J gene is TRBJ1-1, the V gene TRBV5-1; D unclear. V gave up 0 bases and J gave up 1 base, with 7 bases separating them. The CDR3 runs 14 residues. CDR1 and CDR2 from the germline V gene are SGHRS and YFSETQ.

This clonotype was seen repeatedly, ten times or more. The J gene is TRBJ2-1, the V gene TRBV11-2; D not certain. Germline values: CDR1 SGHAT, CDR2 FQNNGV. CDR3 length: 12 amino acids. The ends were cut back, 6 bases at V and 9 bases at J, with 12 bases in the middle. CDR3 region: CASRTVSGEQFF. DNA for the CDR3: TGTGCCAGCAGGACGGTAAGTGGTGAGCAGTTCTTC.

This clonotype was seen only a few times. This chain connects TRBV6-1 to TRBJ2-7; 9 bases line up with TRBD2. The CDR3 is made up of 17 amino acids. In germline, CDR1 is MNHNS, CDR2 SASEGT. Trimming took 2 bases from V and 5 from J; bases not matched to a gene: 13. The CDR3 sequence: CASSEKLAGGPRNEQYF. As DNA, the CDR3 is TGTGCCAGCAGTGAAAAACTGGCGGGGGGGCCAAGGAACGAGCAGTACTTC.

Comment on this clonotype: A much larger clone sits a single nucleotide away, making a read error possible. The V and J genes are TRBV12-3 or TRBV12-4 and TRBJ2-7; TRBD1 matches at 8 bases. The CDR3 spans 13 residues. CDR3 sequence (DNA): TGTGCCTGCAGTTTCGACAGGGGAAGTGAGCAGTACTTC. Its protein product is CACSFDRGSEQYF.

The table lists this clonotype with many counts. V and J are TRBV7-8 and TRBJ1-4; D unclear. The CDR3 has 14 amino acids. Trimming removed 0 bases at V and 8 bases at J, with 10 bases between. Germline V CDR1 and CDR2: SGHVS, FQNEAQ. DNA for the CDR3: TGTGCCAGCAGCTTAGCCAGGTTCGCAGAAAAACTGTTTTTT. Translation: CASSLARFAEKLFF. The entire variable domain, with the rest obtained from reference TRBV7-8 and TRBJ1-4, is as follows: GAGVSQSPRYKVAKRGQDVALRCDPISGHVSLFWYQQALGQGPEFLTYFQNEAQLDKSGLPSDRFFAERPEGSVSTLKIQRTQQEDSAVYLCASSLARFAEKLFFGSGTQLSVL.

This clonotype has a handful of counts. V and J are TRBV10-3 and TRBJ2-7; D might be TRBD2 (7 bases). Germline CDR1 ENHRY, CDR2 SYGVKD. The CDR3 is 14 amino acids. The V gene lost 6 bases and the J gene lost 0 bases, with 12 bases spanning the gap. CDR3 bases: TGTGCCATCAGCCTGGGAGGGGGCTCCTACGAGCAGTACTTC. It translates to CAISLGGGSYEQYF.

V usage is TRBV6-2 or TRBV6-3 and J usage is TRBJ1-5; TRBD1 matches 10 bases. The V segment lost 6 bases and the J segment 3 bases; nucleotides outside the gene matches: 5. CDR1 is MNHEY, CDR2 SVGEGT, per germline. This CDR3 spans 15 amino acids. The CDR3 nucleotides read TGTGCCAGCAGGTCCGGGACAGGGGCCAATCAGCCCCAGCATTTT. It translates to CASRSGTGANQPQHF.

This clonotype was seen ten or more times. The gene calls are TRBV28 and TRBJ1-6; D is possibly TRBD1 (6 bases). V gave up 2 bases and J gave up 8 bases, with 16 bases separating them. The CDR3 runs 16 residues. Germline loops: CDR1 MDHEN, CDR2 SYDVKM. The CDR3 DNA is TGTGCCAGCAGTTTAATCCCGAGGGGGTACGATTCACCCCTCCACTTT. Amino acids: CASSLIPRGYDSPLHF.

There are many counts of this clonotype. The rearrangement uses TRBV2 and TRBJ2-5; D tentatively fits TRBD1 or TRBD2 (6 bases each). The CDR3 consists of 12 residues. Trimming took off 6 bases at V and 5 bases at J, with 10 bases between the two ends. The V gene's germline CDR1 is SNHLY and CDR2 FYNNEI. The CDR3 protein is CASRGGAETQYF. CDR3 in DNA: TGTGCCAGCAGGGGGGGCGCCGAGACCCAGTACTTC.

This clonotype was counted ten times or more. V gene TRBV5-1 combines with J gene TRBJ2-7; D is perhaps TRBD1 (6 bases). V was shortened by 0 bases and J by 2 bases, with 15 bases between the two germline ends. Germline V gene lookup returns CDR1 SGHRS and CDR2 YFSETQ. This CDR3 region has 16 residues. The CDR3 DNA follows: TGCGCCAGCAGCTTGGCCGCGACAGGCGCGACCTACGAGCAGTACTTC. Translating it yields CASSLAATGATYEQYF.

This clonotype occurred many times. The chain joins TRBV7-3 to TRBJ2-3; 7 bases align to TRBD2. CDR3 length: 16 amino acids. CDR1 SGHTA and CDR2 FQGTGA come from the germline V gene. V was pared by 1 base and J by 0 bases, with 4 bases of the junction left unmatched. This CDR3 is CASSLNRGVSTDTQYF. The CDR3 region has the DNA TGTGCCAGCAGCTTAAATCGGGGGGTTAGCACAGATACGCAGTATTTT.

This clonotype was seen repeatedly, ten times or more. The CDR3 protein is CASSREGTNGYTF. The CDR3 region has the DNA TGTGCCAGCAGCCGGGAGGGGACGAATGGCTACACCTTC. The chain recombines TRBV3-1 with TRBJ1-2; a possible D gene is TRBD1 (5 bases). The germline V and J ends were trimmed by 4 bases and 6 bases, with 12 bases remaining between them. This CDR3 comprises 13 residues. Looked up from germline, CDR1 is LGHDT and CDR2 is YNNKEL (reference sequence).

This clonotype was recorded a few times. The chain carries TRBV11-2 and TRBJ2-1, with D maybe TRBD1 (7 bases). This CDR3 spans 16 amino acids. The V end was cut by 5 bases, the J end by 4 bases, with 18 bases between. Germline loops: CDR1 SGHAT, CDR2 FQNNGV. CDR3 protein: CASSPRGELSYNEQFF. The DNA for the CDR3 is TGTGCCAGCAGCCCCAGGGGGGAGTTATCATACAATGAGCAGTTCTTC.

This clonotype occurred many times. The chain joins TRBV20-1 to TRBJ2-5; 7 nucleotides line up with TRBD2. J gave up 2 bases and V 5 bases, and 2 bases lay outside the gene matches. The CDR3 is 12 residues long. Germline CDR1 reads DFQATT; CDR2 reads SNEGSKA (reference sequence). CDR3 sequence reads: CSAGGVQETQYF. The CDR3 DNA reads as TGCAGTGCTGGGGGGGTACAAGAGACCCAGTACTTC.

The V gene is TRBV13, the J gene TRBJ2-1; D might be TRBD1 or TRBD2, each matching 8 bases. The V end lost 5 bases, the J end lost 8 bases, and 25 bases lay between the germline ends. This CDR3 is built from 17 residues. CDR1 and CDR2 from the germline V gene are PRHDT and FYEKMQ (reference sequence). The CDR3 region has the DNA TGTGCCAGCAGCCCCAGGGGGCCTAGCGGGTATACCGATGAGCAGTTCTTC. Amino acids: CASSPRGPSGYTDEQFF.

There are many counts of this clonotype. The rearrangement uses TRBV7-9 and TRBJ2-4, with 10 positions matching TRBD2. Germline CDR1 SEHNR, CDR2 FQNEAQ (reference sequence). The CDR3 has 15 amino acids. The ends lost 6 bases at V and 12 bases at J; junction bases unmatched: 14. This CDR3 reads CASRENGLADITQYF. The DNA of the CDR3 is TGTGCCAGCAGGGAAAATGGACTAGCGGATATCACTCAGTACTTC.

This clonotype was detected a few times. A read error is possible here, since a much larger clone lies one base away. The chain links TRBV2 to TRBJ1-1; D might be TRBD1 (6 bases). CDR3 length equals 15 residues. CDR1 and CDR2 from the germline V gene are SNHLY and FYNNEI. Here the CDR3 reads CATFGGGERNTGAFF. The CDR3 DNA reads TGTGCCACGTTTGGGGGCGGTGAGAGGAACACTGGAGCTTTCTTT.

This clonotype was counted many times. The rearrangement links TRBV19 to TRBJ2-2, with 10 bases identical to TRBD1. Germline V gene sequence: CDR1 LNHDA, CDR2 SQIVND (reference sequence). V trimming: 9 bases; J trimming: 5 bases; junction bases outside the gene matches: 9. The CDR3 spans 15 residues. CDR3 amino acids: CASRDRGTGTGELFF. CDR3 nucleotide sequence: TGTGCCAGCCGGGACAGGGGCACGGGGACCGGGGAGCTGTTTTTT. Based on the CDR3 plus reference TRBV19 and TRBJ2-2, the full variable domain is DGGITQSPKYLFRKEGQNVTLSCEQNLNHDAMYWYRQDPGQGLRLIYYSQIVNDFQKGDIAEGYSVSREKKESFPLTVTSAQKNPTAFYLCASRDRGTGTGELFFGEGSRLTVL.

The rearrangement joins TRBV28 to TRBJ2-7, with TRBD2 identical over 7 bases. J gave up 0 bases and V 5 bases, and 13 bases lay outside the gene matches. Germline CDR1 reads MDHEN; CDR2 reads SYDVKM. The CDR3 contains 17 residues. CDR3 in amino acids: CASSLMPLAAGSYEQYF. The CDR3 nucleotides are TGTGCCAGCAGTCTAATGCCTCTAGCGGCAGGCTCCTACGAGCAGTACTTC.

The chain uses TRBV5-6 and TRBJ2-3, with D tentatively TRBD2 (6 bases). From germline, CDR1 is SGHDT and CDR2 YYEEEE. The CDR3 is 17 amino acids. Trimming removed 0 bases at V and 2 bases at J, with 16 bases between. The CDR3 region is CASSLAGLHSTTDTQYF. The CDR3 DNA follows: TGTGCCAGCAGCTTGGCCGGACTACACAGTACCACAGATACGCAGTATTTT.

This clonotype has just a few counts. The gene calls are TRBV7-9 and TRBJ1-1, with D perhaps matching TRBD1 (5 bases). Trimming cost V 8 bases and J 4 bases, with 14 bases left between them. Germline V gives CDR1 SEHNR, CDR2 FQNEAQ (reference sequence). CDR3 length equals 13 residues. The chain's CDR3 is CASGDYGGTEAFF. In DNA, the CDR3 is TGTGCCAGCGGGGACTACGGGGGCACTGAAGCTTTCTTT.

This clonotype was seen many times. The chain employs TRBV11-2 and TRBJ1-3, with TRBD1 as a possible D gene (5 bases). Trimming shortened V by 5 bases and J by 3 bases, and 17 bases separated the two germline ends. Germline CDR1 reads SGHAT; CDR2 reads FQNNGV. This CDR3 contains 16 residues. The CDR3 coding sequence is TGTGCCAGCAGCCTGGGCACAGGAGCGGATGGAAACACCATATATTTT. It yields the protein CASSLGTGADGNTIYF.

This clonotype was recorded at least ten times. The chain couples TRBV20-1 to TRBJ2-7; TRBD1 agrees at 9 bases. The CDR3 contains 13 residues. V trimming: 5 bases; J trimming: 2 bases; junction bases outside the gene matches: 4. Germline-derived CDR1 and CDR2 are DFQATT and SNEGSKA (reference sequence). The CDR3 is CSARQGEPYEQYF. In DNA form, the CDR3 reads TGCAGTGCTCGACAGGGGGAACCCTACGAGCAGTACTTC.